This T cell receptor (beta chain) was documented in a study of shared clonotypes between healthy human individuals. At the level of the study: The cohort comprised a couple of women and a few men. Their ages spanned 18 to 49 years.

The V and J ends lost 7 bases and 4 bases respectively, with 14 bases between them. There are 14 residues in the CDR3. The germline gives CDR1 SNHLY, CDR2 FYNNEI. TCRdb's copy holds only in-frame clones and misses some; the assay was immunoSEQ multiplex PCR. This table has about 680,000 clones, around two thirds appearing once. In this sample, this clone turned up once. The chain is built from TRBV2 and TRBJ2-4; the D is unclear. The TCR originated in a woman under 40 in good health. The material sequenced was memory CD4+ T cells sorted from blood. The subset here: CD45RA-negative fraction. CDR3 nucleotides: TGTGCCAGCAAACCTACACAGCAAAAAAACATTCAGTACTTC. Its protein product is CASKPTQQKNIQYF.